A single sample is the source of the 27 T cell receptor beta chains below, sequenced in a study of control samples from healthy donors and cancer patients. TCRdb keeps only in-frame clones here, not all; method: immunoSEQ multiplex PCR. This sample has approximately 65,000 clones, with nearly 90% found just once. The sequencing input was PBMCs. These receptor sequences come from a man aged 60 to 69 with lung cancer.

This chain uses TRBV7-9 with TRBJ1-4; tentatively, D is TRBD1 (5 bases). Germline CDR1 reads SEHNR; CDR2 reads FQNEAQ (reference sequence). V was pared by 5 bases and J by 8 bases, with 12 bases between. CDR3 length: 13 residues. The DNA for the CDR3 is TGTGCCAGCAGCCTTGGGGACCGGGAAAAACTGTTTTTT. As protein: CASSLGDREKLFF. Supplemented by reference TRBV7-9 and TRBJ1-4, the full variable domain reads DTGVSQNPRHKITKRGQNVTFRCDPISEHNRLYWYRQTLGQGPEFLTYFQNEAQLEKSRLLSDRFSAERPKGSFSTLEIQRTEQGDSAMYLCASSLGDREKLFFGSGTQLSVL.

The rearrangement uses TRBV7-2 and TRBJ2-5, with 9 bases aligning to TRBD2. J gave up 1 base and V 1 base, and 4 bases lay outside the gene matches. This CDR3 spans 16 amino acids. Per the germline V gene, CDR1 is SGHTA and CDR2 is FQGNSA. The CDR3 DNA is TGTGCCAGCAGCTTAGGTCCAGCGGGGGGCCAAGAGACCCAGTACTTC. Translation gives CASSLGPAGGQETQYF.

CDR3 in DNA: TGTGCCAGCTCACCACCGTCCGAAAGGGGGACTCAGTACTTC. Its translation is CASSPPSERGTQYF. The chain uses TRBV18 and TRBJ2-4; the D gene is possibly TRBD1 (6 bases). V lost 0 bases and J lost 12, with 15 bases in between. Germline values: CDR1 KGHSH, CDR2 LQKENI. This CDR3 has 14 residues.

The V and J genes are TRBV3-1 (or the pseudogene TRBV3-2) and TRBJ1-6; 9 nucleotides align to TRBD1. Germline V gene data show CDR1 as LGHDT and CDR2 as YNNKEL (reference sequence). This CDR3 has 14 residues. V gave up 5 bases and J gave up 16 bases; unmatched junction bases: 12. The CDR3: CASSYWDREIMLHF. The DNA of the CDR3 is TGTGCCAGCAGCTATTGGGACAGGGAAATAATGCTCCACTTT.

V is TRBV5-6 and J is TRBJ2-3, with TRBD1 matching 8 bases. Unmatched junction bases numbered 2, after V lost 1 base and J lost 4 bases. The CDR3 contains 14 residues. Per germline, CDR1 SGHDT and CDR2 YYEEEE. The CDR3 loop reads CASSLYRGSDTQYF. The CDR3 DNA reads as TGTGCCAGCAGCTTGTACAGGGGGTCAGATACGCAGTATTTT.

The chain is built from TRBV6-5 and TRBJ2-5; perhaps TRBD1 as D (6 bases). The germline V gene encodes CDR1 MNHEY and CDR2 SVGAGI. V lost 7 bases, J lost 5 bases, and 20 bases lay in between. The CDR3 consists of 15 residues. The CDR3 loop is CASKGGGGFKETQYF. CDR3 bases: TGTGCCAGCAAGGGTGGGGGCGGATTCAAGGAGACCCAGTACTTC.

The chain links TRBV6-5 to TRBJ1-5; D ambiguous. This CDR3 contains 16 residues. Germline V gives CDR1 MNHEY, CDR2 SVGAGI. The V end lost 2 bases, the J end lost 6 bases, and 17 bases lay between the germline ends. The CDR3 coding sequence is TGTGCCAGCAGTTACGCCCCGCAGGCCGCAGGTCAGCCCCAGCATTTT. This translates into CASSYAPQAAGQPQHF.

This clone was detected only once. The rearrangement links TRBV9 to TRBJ1-2; no definite D call. The CDR3 spans 14 residues. Germline lookup yields CDR1 SGDLS and CDR2 YYNGEE. V lost 0 bases and J 0 bases, leaving 6 bases between the germline ends. In DNA, the CDR3 is TGTGCCAGCAGCGTAGGCGGATCTAACTATGGCTACACCTTC. As protein: CASSVGGSNYGYTF.

The gene calls are TRBV3-1 (or the pseudogene TRBV3-2) and TRBJ1-2, with D tentatively TRBD1 (6 bases). V lost 3 bases to trimming and J lost 4 bases, with 12 bases between them. Germline V gene lookup returns CDR1 LGHDT and CDR2 YNNKEL (reference sequence). The CDR3 contains 14 residues. This CDR3 reads CASSHSGASYGYTF. Here the CDR3 DNA reads TGTGCCAGCAGCCACTCAGGGGCCAGCTATGGCTACACCTTC.

This clone was seen many times. Here the CDR3 DNA reads TGTGCCAGCAGACCCACCCAGGGGACTGAAGCTTTCTTT. It translates to CASRPTQGTEAFF. This chain uses TRBV7-9 with TRBJ1-1; possible D gene TRBD1, 6 bases. V dropped 6 bases and J dropped 5 bases, with 13 bases sitting between them. Looked up from germline, CDR1 is SEHNR and CDR2 is FQNEAQ (reference sequence). The CDR3 loop spans 13 amino acids.

This clone has just a few counts. The chain is built from TRBV6-5 and TRBJ2-7; D possibly corresponds to TRBD2 (5 bases). The germline gives CDR1 MNHEY, CDR2 SVGAGI. This CDR3 contains 13 residues. Trimming removed 6 bases from V and 2 bases from J, with 11 bases in between. In DNA form, the CDR3 reads TGTGCCAGCAGAAAGCCGGGGACCTACGAGCAGTACTTC. It specifies CASRKPGTYEQYF.

In its sample, this clone was seen once. V gene TRBV7-3 combines with J gene TRBJ2-5; possibly TRBD1 or TRBD2 for D (5 bases each). The CDR3 loop spans 13 amino acids. Germline V CDR1 and CDR2: SGHTA, FQGTGA. V shed 3 bases and J shed 6 bases, with 11 bases lying between them. The DNA of the CDR3 is TGTGCCAGCAGCTTCCGGGACGGTCAGACCCAGTACTTC. Residues: CASSFRDGQTQYF.

The chain combines TRBV2 with TRBJ2-2; the D is unclear. CDR1 and CDR2 from the germline V gene are SNHLY and FYNNEI. V lost 2 bases to trimming and J lost 3 bases, with 10 bases between them. The CDR3 totals 15 residues. The CDR3 spells CASSEIGEDTGELFF. The CDR3 DNA sequence: TGTGCCAGCAGTGAAATAGGCGAGGACACCGGGGAGCTGTTTTTT.

The rearrangement joins TRBV2 to TRBJ2-7; TRBD2 might be the D (7 bases). V was shortened by 5 bases and J by 1 base, with 21 bases between the two germline ends. The CDR3 extends over 17 amino acids. Germline assignment: CDR1 SNHLY and CDR2 FYNNEI. CDR3 residues: CASSPSWGGHLSYEQYF. The DNA for the CDR3 is TGTGCCAGCAGTCCGAGCTGGGGGGGGCATTTATCCTACGAGCAGTACTTC. The variable domain in full, with the rest retrieved from reference TRBV2 and TRBJ2-7, is EPEVTQTPSHQVTQMGQEVILRCVPISNHLYFYWYRQILGQKVEFLVSFYNNEISEKSEIFDDQFSVERPDGSNFTLKIRSTKLEDSAMYFCASSPSWGGHLSYEQYFGPGTRLTVT.

This clone was picked up one time. A junction boundary mismatches the germline segment, possibly from a read error. The identical CDR3 is also encoded by other nucleotide sequences in the sample. V usage is TRBV27 and J usage is TRBJ2-2, with 9 bases matching TRBD2. Germline CDR1 reads MNHEY; CDR2 reads SMNVEV (reference sequence). The CDR3 consists of 17 residues. CDR3 region: CPTSSETRGGRTGELFF. The DNA of the CDR3 is TGCCCCACCAGTTCAGAAACGCGGGGGGGCCGGACCGGGGAGCTGTTTTTT.

The chain combines TRBV25-1 with TRBJ2-7, with 9 bases matching TRBD2. Germline assignment: CDR1 MGHDK and CDR2 SYGVNS. There are 12 residues in the CDR3. Trimming cost V 9 bases and J 2 bases; bases outside gene matches: 2. The CDR3 protein is CARRGGAYEQYV. Here the CDR3 DNA reads TGTGCCAGGCGGGGGGGGGCCTACGAGCAGTACGTC.

On this clone itself: In the same sample, other DNA sequences code for this CDR3. The CDR3 DNA reads TGTGCCAGCTCAGATGGAGGAAACTTAGCTAACTATGGCTACACCTTC. This translates into CASSDGGNLANYGYTF. V usage is TRBV6-6 and J usage is TRBJ1-2; unclear D gene. This CDR3 comprises 16 residues. Germline CDR1 MNHNY, CDR2 SVGAGI (reference sequence). V lost 8 bases and J lost 0, with 19 bases in between.

The chain recombines TRBV27 with TRBJ1-4; D gene unclear. Germline values: CDR1 MNHEY, CDR2 SMNVEV (reference sequence). This CDR3 has 17 amino acids. With 0 bases removed from V and 4 bases from J, the gap between germline ends came to 15 bases. Written as DNA, the CDR3 is TGTGCCAGCAGTTTATCTGGGGTCGCCCTGTTTAATGAAAAACTGTTTTTT. The encoded protein is CASSLSGVALFNEKLFF. Full variable domain (outside the CDR3, taken from reference TRBV27 and TRBJ1-4): EAQVTQNPRYLITVTGKKLTVTCSQNMNHEYMSWYRQDPGLGLRQIYYSMNVEVTDKGDVPEGYKVSRKEKRNFPLILESPSPNQTSLYFCASSLSGVALFNEKLFFGSGTQLSVL.

This clone was seen only once. The genes are TRBV18 and TRBJ2-7, with D uncertain. Germline lookup yields CDR1 KGHSH and CDR2 LQKENI. This CDR3 contains 13 residues. Trimming took 3 bases from V and 3 from J, leaving 9 bases between them. The CDR3 coding sequence is TGTGCCAGCTCACCTGCAGGCGGCTACGAGCAGTACGTC. It translates to CASSPAGGYEQYV.

The gene calls are TRBV7-2 and TRBJ2-3, with 7 bases identical to TRBD2. V was clipped by 5 bases and J by 0 bases; unmatched bases: 5. CDR1 is SGHTA, CDR2 FQGNSA, per germline. This CDR3 has 15 amino acids. The CDR3 nucleotides are TGTGCCAGCAGCCGGACTAGTACTAGCACAGATACGCAGTATTTT. As protein: CASSRTSTSTDTQYF.

The chain uses TRBV5-1 and TRBJ2-7; D possibly matches TRBD1 or TRBD2 (5 bases each). The germline CDR1 and CDR2 sequences are SGHRS and YFSETQ. The CDR3 runs to 16 residues. V gave up 4 bases and J gave up 5 bases, with 22 bases separating them. The CDR3 loop reads CASSQSSAGASHEQYF. The CDR3 DNA reads as TGCGCCAGCAGCCAATCATCAGCCGGGGCTTCCCACGAGCAGTACTTC.

V gene TRBV7-2 combines with J gene TRBJ2-1; 8 nucleotides align to TRBD1. CDR1 is SGHTA, CDR2 FQGNSA, per germline. J gave up 5 bases and V 5 bases, and 8 bases lay outside the gene matches. This CDR3 spans 15 amino acids. DNA for the CDR3: TGTGCCAGCAGCCTACGGACAGGGTATAACAATGAGCAGTTCTTC. Translated: CASSLRTGYNNEQFF.

The V gene is TRBV9, the J gene TRBJ2-6; D gene uncertain. V gave up 0 bases and J gave up 2 bases, with 6 bases separating them. The CDR3 extends over 15 amino acids. Germline loops: CDR1 SGDLS, CDR2 YYNGEE. In nucleotides, the CDR3 is TGTGCCAGCAGCGTAGTGACGGCTGGGGCCAACGTCCTGACTTTC. Amino acid sequence: CASSVVTAGANVLTF. The full variable domain, in which reference TRBV9 and TRBJ2-6 provide the parts outside the CDR3, is DSGVTQTPKHLITATGQRVTLRCSPRSGDLSVYWYQQSLDQGLQFLIQYYNGEERAKGNILERFSAQQFPDLHSELNLSSLELGDSALYFCASSVVTAGANVLTFGAGSRLTVL.

The chain joins TRBV6-5 to TRBJ1-5; D uncertain. The CDR3 has 14 residues. The germline CDR1 and CDR2 sequences are MNHEY and SVGAGI. V shed 7 bases and J shed 0 bases, with 10 bases lying between them. DNA of the CDR3: TGTGCCAGCACCCATTCTCGTAGCAATCAGCCCCAGCATTTT. It yields the protein CASTHSRSNQPQHF.

The gene calls are TRBV3-1 (or the pseudogene TRBV3-2) and TRBJ1-1; D is perhaps TRBD1 (5 bases). The CDR3 extends over 14 amino acids. The germline gives CDR1 LGHDT, CDR2 YNNKEL (reference sequence). V lost 6 bases and J 5 bases, leaving 16 bases between the germline ends. DNA of the CDR3: TGTGCCAGCAGGACGCCAGGGAGTGGGACTGAAGCTTTCTTT. Amino acid sequence: CASRTPGSGTEAFF.

The chain has TRBV7-2 and TRBJ2-2, with D perhaps matching TRBD1 (8 bases). Germline V gene data show CDR1 as SGHTA and CDR2 as FQGNSA. The CDR3 has 19 residues. Trimming left V 1 base short and J 3 bases short, with 21 bases between. In DNA, the CDR3 is TGTGCCAGCAGCTTAGGACAGGGGACTATTCTTTTAGACACCGGGGAGCTGTTTTTT. Translated: CASSLGQGTILLDTGELFF.

The chain employs TRBV21-1 and TRBJ2-7. TRBV21-1 is given as a pseudogene. This CDR3 is built from 13 residues. CDR3 DNA: TGTGCCAGCAGCCACCATAAAGGGATCGAGCAGTACGTC. This gives the protein CASSHHKGIEQYV.